The 3 T cell receptor beta chains below come from one sample, sequenced in a study of blood T cell repertoires in COVID-19. Assay used: immunoSEQ multiplex PCR; TCRdb lists only in-frame clones, some missing. This sample has 100,000 to 150,000 clones, with 85% found just once. The sequencing sample was made of peripheral blood. These receptors were taken from a man of 80 years or more with active or convalescent COVID-19.

The rearrangement joins TRBV28 to TRBJ1-6, with a weak D call TRBD1 (5 bases). Per germline, CDR1 MDHEN and CDR2 SYDVKM. The CDR3 loop spans 14 amino acids. Deletions cut 3 bases from V and 6 bases from J, with 9 bases between. CDR3: CASSLQGSNSPLHF. The CDR3 coding sequence is TGTGCCAGCAGTTTGCAGGGCAGTAATTCACCCCTCCACTTT.

CDR3 DNA: TGTGCCAGCTCAGGGACTACGAACACCGGGGAGCTGTTTTTT. Translating it yields CASSGTTNTGELFF. The rearrangement joins TRBV18 to TRBJ2-2, with 7 bases lining up with TRBD2. CDR3 length: 14 residues. The germline V gene has CDR1 KGHSH and CDR2 LQKENI. V lost 5 bases to trimming and J lost 0 bases; unmatched junction nucleotides: 0.

The chain carries TRBV4-3 and TRBJ2-5; 9 bases map to TRBD1. CDR1 and CDR2 (germline): LGHNA, YSLEER. This CDR3 has 15 residues. The J segment lost 7 bases and the V segment lost 3 bases, leaving 9 bases of the junction unmatched. DNA for the CDR3: TGCGCCAGCAGCCAGGGACAGGGCGAGGGAGGGACCCAGTACTTC. Its translation is CASSQGQGEGGTQYF.